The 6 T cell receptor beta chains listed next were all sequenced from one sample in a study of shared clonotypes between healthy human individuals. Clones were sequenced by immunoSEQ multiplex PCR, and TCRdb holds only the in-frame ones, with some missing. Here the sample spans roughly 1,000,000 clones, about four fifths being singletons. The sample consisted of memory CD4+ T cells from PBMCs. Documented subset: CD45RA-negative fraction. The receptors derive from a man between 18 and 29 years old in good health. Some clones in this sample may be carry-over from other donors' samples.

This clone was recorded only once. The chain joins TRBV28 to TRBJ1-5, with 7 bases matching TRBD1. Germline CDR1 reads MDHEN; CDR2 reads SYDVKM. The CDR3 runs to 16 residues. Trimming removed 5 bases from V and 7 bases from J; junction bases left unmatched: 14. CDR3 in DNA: TGTGCCAGCAGTCTCAATTCCAGGGGGTCATTACAGCCCCAGCATTTT. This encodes CASSLNSRGSLQPQHF.

The CDR3 sequence: CASSQTGASNQPQHF. For the CDR3, the DNA is TGCGCCAGCAGTCAGACAGGGGCGAGCAATCAGCCCCAGCATTTT. This rearrangement joins TRBV5-1 to TRBJ1-5; 8 bases match TRBD1. Per the germline V gene, CDR1 is SGHRS and CDR2 is YFSETQ. The CDR3 has 15 amino acids. V trimming: 5 bases; J trimming: 1 base; junction bases outside the gene matches: 5. Full variable domain (outside the CDR3, taken from reference TRBV5-1 and TRBJ1-5): KAGVTQTPRYLIKTRGQQVTLSCSPISGHRSVSWYQQTPGQGLQFLFEYFSETQRNKGNFPGRFSGRQFSNSRSEMNVSTLELGDSALYLCASSQTGASNQPQHFGDGTRLSIL.

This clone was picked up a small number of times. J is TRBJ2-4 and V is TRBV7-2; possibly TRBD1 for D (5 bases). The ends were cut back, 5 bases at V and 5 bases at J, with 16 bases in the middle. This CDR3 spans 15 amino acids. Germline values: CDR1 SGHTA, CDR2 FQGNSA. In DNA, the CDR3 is TGTGCCAGCAGCCGGTCAGGGCAGATACAAAACATTCAGTACTTC. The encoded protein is CASSRSGQIQNIQYF.

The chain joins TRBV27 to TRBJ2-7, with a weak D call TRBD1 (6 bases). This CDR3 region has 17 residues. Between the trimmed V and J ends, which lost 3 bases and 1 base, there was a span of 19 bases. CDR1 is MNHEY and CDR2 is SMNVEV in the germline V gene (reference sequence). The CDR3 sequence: CASSFRRQQGASYEQYF. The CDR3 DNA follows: TGTGCCAGCAGTTTTAGGCGCCAACAGGGCGCATCCTACGAGCAGTACTTC.

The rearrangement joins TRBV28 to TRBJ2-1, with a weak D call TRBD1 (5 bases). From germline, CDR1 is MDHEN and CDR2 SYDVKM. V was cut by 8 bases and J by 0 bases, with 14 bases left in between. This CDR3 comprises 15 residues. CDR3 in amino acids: CASRQGVSSYNEQFF. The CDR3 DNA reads TGTGCCAGCCGTCAAGGGGTCAGCTCCTACAATGAGCAGTTCTTC.

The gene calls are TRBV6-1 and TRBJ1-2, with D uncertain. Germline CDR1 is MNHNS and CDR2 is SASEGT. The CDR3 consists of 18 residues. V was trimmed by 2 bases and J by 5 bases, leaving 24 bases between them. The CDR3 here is CASSELVVEDWTEYGYTF. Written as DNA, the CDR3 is TGTGCCAGCAGTGAACTCGTCGTTGAGGACTGGACGGAATATGGCTACACCTTC.